Shown below are 6 T cell receptor beta chains from a single sample sequenced in a study of beta chain features in type 1 diabetes. Study conclusions and caveats: Moderately but significantly shorter TCRB CDR3s were found in Type 1 diabetes patients in all four CD4+ subsets.

Their recognized antigens are unknown. The authors reverse transcribed all of the isolated RNA, so sequencing captured expressed TCRB transcripts. Clones were read by immunoSEQ multiplex PCR, and TCRdb kept only the in-frame ones, dropping some. The table records around 240,000 clones, about a sixth of them present only once. The sequencing input was naive CD4+ T cells from blood. The receptors originated from a man aged 25 to 40 with type 1 diabetes.

This clone appeared a few times. This chain uses TRBV27 with TRBJ2-1; no firm D call. The CDR3 loop spans 11 amino acids. From germline, CDR1 is MNHEY and CDR2 SMNVEV (reference sequence). The V end was cut by 6 bases, the J end by 10 bases, with 10 bases between. Here the CDR3 DNA reads TGTGCCAGCAGAGCGTACGAGGAGCAGTTCTTC. Protein: CASRAYEEQFF.

This clone was detected only a few times. CDR3 nucleotides: TGTGCCTGGAGGTGGGGGTTTGTTGGCACTGAAGCTTTCTTT. Translating it yields CAWRWGFVGTEAFF. The chain employs TRBV30 and TRBJ1-1; TRBD1 might be the D (5 bases). The germline V gene has CDR1 GTSNPN and CDR2 SVGIG (reference sequence). V was trimmed by 3 bases and J by 4 bases, leaving 15 bases between them. This CDR3 spans 14 amino acids. Full variable domain (rest looked up from reference TRBV30 and TRBJ1-1): SQTIHQWPATLVQPVGSPLSLECTVEGTSNPNLYWYRQAAGRGLQLLFYSVGIGQISSEVPQNLSASRPQDRQFILSSKKLLLSDSGFYLCAWRWGFVGTEAFFGQGTRLTVV.

The V and J genes are TRBV5-4 and TRBJ1-3; D call uncertain. Germline V CDR1 and CDR2: SGHNT, YYREEE (reference sequence). The length of the CDR3 is 15 residues. V lost 1 base and J lost 0, with 8 bases in between. CDR3 amino acids: CASSLQGISGNTIYF. CDR3 nucleotide sequence: TGTGCCAGCAGCTTGCAAGGGATCTCTGGAAACACCATATATTTT.

This clone was seen a few times. The chain links TRBV4-1 to TRBJ2-3, with TRBD1 identical over 9 bases. This CDR3 is built from 17 residues. Germline V gives CDR1 MGHRA, CDR2 YSYEKL. V trimming: 4 bases; J trimming: 4 bases; junction bases outside the gene matches: 12. The CDR3 protein is CASSRPKGTGTADTQYF. CDR3 bases: TGCGCCAGCAGCCGACCCAAAGGGACAGGGACGGCAGATACGCAGTATTTT.

In this sample, this clone turned up a few times. This CDR3 is CASSLNRNNEQFF. In DNA form, the CDR3 reads TGTGCCAGCAGCTTAAACAGGAACAATGAGCAGTTCTTC. The gene calls are TRBV7-9 and TRBJ2-1; maybe TRBD1 (5 bases). This CDR3 comprises 13 residues. V dropped 2 bases and J dropped 5 bases, with 7 bases sitting between them. Germline V CDR1 and CDR2: SEHNR, FQNEAQ (reference sequence). Filled out from reference TRBV7-9 and TRBJ2-1, the complete variable domain reads DTGVSQNPRHKITKRGQNVTFRCDPISEHNRLYWYRQTLGQGPEFLTYFQNEAQLEKSRLLSDRFSAERPKGSFSTLEIQRTEQGDSAMYLCASSLNRNNEQFFGPGTRLTVL.

The chain couples TRBV30 to TRBJ1-2; D is uncertain. The CDR3 spans 10 residues. V lost 3 bases and J 7 bases, leaving 6 bases between the germline ends. From germline, CDR1 is GTSNPN and CDR2 SVGIG (reference sequence). In DNA, the CDR3 is TGTGCCTGGAGCCAGGTTGGCTACACCTTC. Encoded protein: CAWSQVGYTF.